Listed below are T cell receptor beta chains from one sample, sequenced in a study of PD-L1 blockade in urothelial cancer. Libraries were prepared by immunoSEQ multiplex PCR; TCRdb keeps only in-frame clonotypes and omits some of them. This sample carries approximately 48,000 clones, more than 75% of them seen once, and the ten largest clones take about a sixth. The sequencing used PBMCs, collected around atezolizumab (anti-PD-L1) treatment. The receptor source for this set is a man in his fifties or sixties with urothelial cancer. Each CDR3 is given with its conserved first and last residue. The D gene is left open where the match is weak. A row's size may be missing; if present it is once, few, many or a size class.

d_call	clone_size	v_call	cdr3_length	j_call	cdr3_nt	cdr3_aa
TRBD1	-	TRBV5-1	15	TRBJ2-3	TGCGCCAGCAGGCGTACAGGGGTAAGAGCGGATACGCAGTATTTT	CASRRTGVRADTQYF
TRBD2	-	TRBV7-9	16	TRBJ2-2	TGTGCCAGCAGCGATGGGCGGGGGGGCCTGGTCGGGGAGCTGTTTTTT	CASSDGRGGLVGELFF
-	-	TRBV21-1	20	TRBJ1-5	TGTGCCAGCAGCAATAGTTCTGGGTTTTCGGACAGGGCCTGCAATCAGCCCCAGCATTTT	CASSNSSGFSDRACNQPQHF
-	-	TRBV11-2	16	TRBJ2-2	TGTGCCAGCAGCTTAGGTGCGTCCCGAAGCACCGGGGAGCTGTTTTTT	CASSLGASRSTGELFF
-	once	TRBV7-6	14	TRBJ2-7	TGTGCCAGCAGCTCCGCGGGACCGCGCCACGAGCAGTACTTC	CASSSAGPRHEQYF
-	-	TRBV19	16	TRBJ2-6	TGTGCCAGTAGTATAGGCCAACAGAACGGGGCCAACGTCCTGACTTTC	CASSIGQQNGANVLTF
TRBD2	-	TRBV7-6	14	TRBJ2-1	TGTGCCAGCAGCTTAGGCGGGGGGATCAATGAGCAGTTCTTC	CASSLGGGINEQFF
TRBD2	few	TRBV7-2	16	TRBJ2-7	TGTGCCAGCAGCCTGGGACTAGCGGGAGCATCCTACGAGCAGTACTTC	CASSLGLAGASYEQYF
-	few	TRBV11-2	13	TRBJ2-2	TGTGCCAGCAGAGGAGGGGACACCGGGGAGCTGTTTTTT	CASRGGDTGELFF
TRBD1	-	TRBV7-6	15	TRBJ2-2	TGTGCCAGCAGCCCGATGACAGGGGACACCGGGGAGCTGTTTTTT	CASSPMTGDTGELFF
-	-	TRBV19	16	TRBJ2-4	TGTGCCAGTAGCCCCAGGCAGTTCCTAGCCAAAAACATTCAGTACTTC	CASSPRQFLAKNIQYF
-	-	TRBV18	15	TRBJ2-1	TGTGCCAGCTCACCGTGGCGGGTGTCCTACAATGAGCAGTTCTTC	CASSPWRVSYNEQFF
TRBD1	few	TRBV29-1	13	TRBJ1-1	TGCAGCGTTGAAACAGGGGGGGACACTGAAGCTTTCTTT	CSVETGGDTEAFF
-	-	TRBV12-5	15	TRBJ1-1	TGTGCTAGTGGTTTCGGGGGGTACGGTTTCACTGAAGCTTTCTTT	CASGFGGYGFTEAFF
-	-	TRBV6-5	13	TRBJ1-2	TGTGCCAGCAGTTACTCCAGAAACTATGGCTACACCTTC	CASSYSRNYGYTF
-	-	TRBV5-8	13	TRBJ2-5	TGTGCCAGCAGCCCACAGGAGTCGGAGACCCAGTACTTC	CASSPQESETQYF
TRBD1	-	TRBV5-1	16	TRBJ2-1	TGCGCCAGCAGCTTAAGACAGGGGGCTTCCTACAATGAGCAGTTCTTC	CASSLRQGASYNEQFF
-	-	TRBV7-9	15	TRBJ1-2	TGTGCCAGCAGCTTAGGCGGCCCCCGAAGCTATGGCTACACCTTC	CASSLGGPRSYGYTF
TRBD1	-	TRBV5-8	12	TRBJ2-7	TGTGCCAGCGGGGGACAGGGGGGCGAGCAGTACTTC	CASGGQGGEQYF
-	few	TRBV7-9	13	TRBJ2-7	TGTGCCAGCAGCTCTACCCCCGGGGACAAGCAGTACTTC	CASSSTPGDKQYF
TRBD2	-	TRBV4-1	18	TRBJ2-5	TGCGCCAGCAGCCAAGATGAGGGACTAGCGGGGGGGCGAGAGACCCAGTACTTC	CASSQDEGLAGGRETQYF
-	-	TRBV28	12	TRBJ1-2	TGTGCCAGCAGTTCGGGTATTCAGGGCTACACCTTC	CASSSGIQGYTF
TRBD2	-	TRBV4-3	17	TRBJ2-7	TGCGCCAGCAGCCAAGGTCTAGGTTCTAGCGGCTCCTACGAGCAGTACTTC	CASSQGLGSSGSYEQYF
-	few	TRBV2	13	TRBJ2-5	TGTGCCAGCAGTGACGGGACATTGGGGACCCAGTACTTC	CASSDGTLGTQYF
-	-	TRBV19	13	TRBJ1-1	TGTGCCAGTTGGGGGGACTCGCGTCCTGAAGCTTTCTTT	CASWGDSRPEAFF
-	-	TRBV4-2	16	TRBJ1-4	TGTGCCAGCAGCCCCTTAGACACGGCGATTTATGAAAAACTGTTTTTT	CASSPLDTAIYEKLFF
TRBD1	once	TRBV2	14	TRBJ1-5	TGTGCCAGCACAAGACAGGGGGCTTGGCAGCCCCAGCATTTT	CASTRQGAWQPQHF
-	-	TRBV5-1	15	TRBJ1-3	TGCGCCAGCAGCTTGGTTGGCAGCTCTGGAAACACCATATATTTT	CASSLVGSSGNTIYF
-	-	TRBV11-3	13	TRBJ2-4	TGTGCCAGCAGCTTAGGCGGAAAAAACATTCAGTACTTC	CASSLGGKNIQYF
-	-	TRBV11-3	18	TRBJ2-1	TGTGCCAGCAGCTTAGATGGCCCCCGGCCGGGTAGGAGCAATGAGCAGTTCTTC	CASSLDGPRPGRSNEQFF
TRBD1	-	TRBV28	15	TRBJ1-4	TGTGCCAGCAGTTCCGGACAGGCCCCTAATGAAAAACTGTTTTTT	CASSSGQAPNEKLFF